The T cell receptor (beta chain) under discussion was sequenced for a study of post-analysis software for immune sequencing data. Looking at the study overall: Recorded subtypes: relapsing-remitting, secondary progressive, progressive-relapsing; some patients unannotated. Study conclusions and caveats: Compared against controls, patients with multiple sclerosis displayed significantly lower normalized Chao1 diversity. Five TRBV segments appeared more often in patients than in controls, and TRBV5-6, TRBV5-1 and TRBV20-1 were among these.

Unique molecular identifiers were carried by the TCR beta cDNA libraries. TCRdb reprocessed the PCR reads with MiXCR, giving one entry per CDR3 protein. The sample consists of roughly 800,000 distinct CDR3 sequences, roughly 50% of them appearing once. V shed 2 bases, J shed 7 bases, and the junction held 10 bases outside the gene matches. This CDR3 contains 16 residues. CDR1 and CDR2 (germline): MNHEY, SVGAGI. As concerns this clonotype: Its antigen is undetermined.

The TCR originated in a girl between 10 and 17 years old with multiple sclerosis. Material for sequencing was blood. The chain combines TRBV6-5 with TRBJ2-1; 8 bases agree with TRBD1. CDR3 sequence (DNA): TGTGCCAGCAGTTACCCCTCCGGACAGGGCTTTAATGAGCAGTTCTTC. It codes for CASSYPSGQGFNEQFF.